This entry lists 10 T cell receptor beta chains sequenced from one sample in a study of blood T cell repertoires in COVID-19. Libraries were prepared by immunoSEQ multiplex PCR; TCRdb keeps only in-frame clonotypes and omits some of them. The sample includes around 240,000 clones, 70% to 90% of them seen just once. The sample was peripheral blood. The receptors derive from a man aged 40-50 years with acute or convalescent COVID-19.

The chain carries TRBV5-1 and TRBJ2-1, with 10 bases aligning to TRBD1. CDR1 SGHRS and CDR2 YFSETQ come from the germline V gene. CDR3 length equals 15 residues. The V segment lost 4 bases and the J segment 6 bases; nucleotides outside the gene matches: 7. CDR3: CASSLGQGNSNEQFF. Written as DNA, the CDR3 is TGCGCCAGCAGCCTGGGACAGGGGAACTCCAATGAGCAGTTCTTC.

CDR3: CASSSAYEQYF. Written as DNA, the CDR3 is TGCGCCAGCAGCTCAGCCTACGAGCAGTACTTC. The chain recombines TRBV5-1 with TRBJ2-7; D unresolved. CDR1 is SGHRS and CDR2 is YFSETQ in the germline V gene. The CDR3 runs 11 residues. V lost 3 bases and J lost 2, with 3 bases in between.

The V gene is TRBV5-1, the J gene TRBJ1-6; no clear D. The CDR3 runs 13 residues. CDR1 is SGHRS, CDR2 YFSETQ, per germline. Trimming left V 5 bases short and J 3 bases short, with 6 bases between. CDR3 protein: CASRLDYNSPLHF. CDR3 sequence (DNA): TGCGCCAGCAGATTAGACTATAATTCACCCCTCCACTTT.

The chain has TRBV15 and TRBJ2-1; possible D gene TRBD2, 6 bases. The V end was cut by 5 bases, the J end by 9 bases, with 14 bases between. Germline CDR1 LNHNV, CDR2 YYDKDF (reference sequence). The CDR3 contains 13 residues. The CDR3 protein is CATSPFPGGEQFF. CDR3 nucleotides: TGTGCCACCAGCCCATTTCCCGGGGGTGAGCAGTTCTTC.

This clone was seen once. This chain links TRBV5-6 with TRBJ1-2; TRBD1 agrees at 9 bases. CDR1 and CDR2 (germline): SGHDT, YYEEEE. CDR3 length: 14 residues. V gave up 4 bases and J gave up 7 bases; unmatched junction bases: 8. For the CDR3, the DNA is TGTGCCAGCAGCCGGGACAGGGCCGTCTTTGGCTACACCTTC. This encodes CASSRDRAVFGYTF.

CDR3 DNA sequence: TGTGCCAGCAGTTACTCCTTACAGGGGAAAAATTCACCCCTCCACTTT. It translates to CASSYSLQGKNSPLHF. The chain carries TRBV6-6 and TRBJ1-6; 7 bases map to TRBD1. This CDR3 is 16 amino acids long. Germline V gene lookup returns CDR1 MNHNY and CDR2 SVGAGI (reference sequence). V gave up 0 bases and J gave up 7 bases; unmatched junction bases: 6.

The V gene is TRBV6-5, the J gene TRBJ2-3, with 7 positions matching TRBD1. CDR1 and CDR2 from the germline V gene are MNHEY and SVGAGI. V lost 7 bases to trimming and J lost 6 bases; unmatched junction nucleotides: 13. The CDR3 contains 15 residues. The DNA for the CDR3 is TGTGCCAGCAAAAAGGGGGACAGACAAGGCGATACGCAGTATTTT. This codes for CASKKGDRQGDTQYF.

This clone was observed a handful of times. The genes are TRBV27 and TRBJ1-2; TRBD1 matches 10 bases. The CDR3 is 16 residues long. Germline CDR1 MNHEY, CDR2 SMNVEV (reference sequence). Unmatched junction bases numbered 10, after V lost 5 bases and J lost 4 bases. The DNA of the CDR3 is TGTGCCAGCAGTCCTTACTCGGACAGGGGGGCCTATGGCTACACCTTC. Protein: CASSPYSDRGAYGYTF.

The rearrangement links TRBV6-5 to TRBJ1-1; D unclear. V lost 6 bases and J 0 bases, leaving 8 bases between the germline ends. Germline CDR1 and CDR2: MNHEY and SVGAGI. This CDR3 spans 13 amino acids. In DNA form, the CDR3 reads TGTGCCAGCAGCTCCTCGGTGAACACTGAAGCTTTCTTT. Translated: CASSSSVNTEAFF.

The gene calls are TRBV7-6 and TRBJ2-1; 11 bases align to TRBD2. This CDR3 is 16 amino acids long. With V trimmed by 5 bases and J by 4 bases, 7 bases remained unmatched. Germline lookup yields CDR1 SGHVS and CDR2 FNYEAQ. CDR3 nucleotide sequence: TGTGCCAGCAGCCCGTGGACTAGCGGGTTGTACAATGAGCAGTTCTTC. As protein: CASSPWTSGLYNEQFF.